These T cell receptor beta chains were read from a single sample in a study of low-dose radiotherapy and immunotherapy resistance in tumors. TCRdb re-called the reads with MiXCR, one entry per CDR3 protein. Among some 46,000 distinct CDR3 sequences listed, 25% to 30% were seen once. The source was PBMCs, collected after low-dose radiotherapy plus immunotherapy. The receptors originated from a male donor with prostate cancer. CDR3s include the opening cysteine and the closing phenylalanine or tryptophan.

j_call v_call cdr3_aa
TRBJ2-1 TRBV7-6 CASSGSGSSHNEQFF
TRBJ2-7 TRBV15 CATSREGGVREQYF
TRBJ1-6 TRBV5-1 CASSRMTGAGESPLHF
TRBJ2-1 TRBV5-5 CASSPTLPRDRGYNEQFF
TRBJ1-3 TRBV27 CASSSPGSGNTIYF
TRBJ2-7 TRBV5-1 CASSGGQGAYEQYF
TRBJ2-5 TRBV19 CASSPGQGGETQYF
TRBJ2-5 TRBV6-6 CASSYYRGGETQYF
TRBJ2-2 TRBV14 CASSPATGATGELFF
TRBJ2-3 TRBV5-6 CASSARYHTDTQYF
TRBJ2-7 TRBV18 CASSPVSGYYEQYF
TRBJ2-3 TRBV11-2 CASSLVGSRTDTQYF
TRBJ2-1 TRBV29-1 CSVDPGLAGVGSYNEQFF
TRBJ2-4 TRBV5-1 CASSSAPTVAKNIQYF
TRBJ1-6 TRBV19 CASSFPVGQGGNSPLHF
TRBJ2-1 TRBV3-1 CASSQDMRGMEQFF
TRBJ1-4 TRBV9 CASSGSGTGKEKLFF
TRBJ2-1 TRBV4-2 CASSDSLDARSHEQFF